The rows below give T cell receptor beta chains drawn from one sample of a study of blood T cell repertoires in COVID-19. Clones were sequenced by immunoSEQ multiplex PCR, and TCRdb holds only the in-frame ones, with some missing. The data contain 200,000 to 250,000 clones, roughly 86% of them singletons. Material: peripheral blood. All receptors come from an older woman with acute or convalescent COVID-19. Each CDR3 is given with its conserved first and last residue. The order of the fields is D gene, J gene, clone size, V gene, CDR3 protein, CDR3 DNA. D genes are given only for firm matches. Size is stated for part of the rows, as once, few or many counts, or as a class when the clone is expanded.

NA	TRBJ1-1	NA	TRBV6-6	CASSYAGEALF	TGTGCCAGCAGTTACGCGGGGGAGGCGCTCTTT
TRBD2	TRBJ2-4	NA	TRBV5-1	CASSSHPGLARENIQYF	TGCGCCAGCAGCTCCCATCCGGGACTAGCGAGAGAAAACATTCAGTACTTC
NA	TRBJ1-1	NA	TRBV7-7	CASSSDWNTEAFF	TGTGCCAGCAGCTCGGACTGGAACACTGAAGCTTTCTTT
TRBD2	TRBJ2-2	NA	TRBV5-1	CASSTGLAVNTGELFF	TGCGCCAGCAGCACGGGACTAGCGGTAAACACCGGGGAGCTGTTTTTT
NA	TRBJ1-5	once	TRBV5-6	CASSLARGVQPQHF	TGTGCCAGCAGCTTGGCCAGGGGCGTTCAGCCCCAGCATTTT
NA	TRBJ1-5	NA	TRBV5-6	CASSYRVGGNQPQHF	TGTGCCAGCAGCTACAGGGTTGGGGGCAATCAGCCCCAGCATTTT
NA	TRBJ2-2	once	TRBV9	CASSPGLGGNTGELFF	TGTGCCAGCAGCCCGGGACTGGGGGGGAACACCGGGGAGCTGTTTTTT
TRBD1	TRBJ2-1	once	TRBV3-1/TRBV3-2	CASSHRDSLYNEQFF	TGTGCCAGCAGCCACCGGGACAGCTTATACAATGAGCAGTTCTTC
NA	TRBJ1-2	NA	TRBV6-4	CASSDRGYGYTF	TGTGCCAGCAGTGACAGGGGCTATGGCTACACCTTC
TRBD2	TRBJ2-1	NA	TRBV7-3	CASSLLLAGVNEQFF	TGTGCCAGCAGCTTATTACTAGCGGGGGTAAATGAGCAGTTCTTC
NA	TRBJ2-3	NA	TRBV4-1	CASSPRTGAQYF	TGCGCCAGCAGCCCAAGAACGGGGGCGCAGTATTTT
NA	TRBJ1-5	NA	TRBV6-5	CASSYSRGNQPQHF	TGTGCCAGCAGTTACTCGAGGGGCAATCAGCCCCAGCATTTT
NA	TRBJ1-2	NA	TRBV4-1	CASSLDMGSNYGYTF	TGCGCCAGCAGCCTAGATATGGGCAGCAACTATGGCTACACCTTC
TRBD2	TRBJ2-2	once	TRBV7-2	CASSAGLALGRAGELFF	TGTGCCAGCAGCGCTGGACTAGCCCTGGGACGGGCCGGGGAGCTGTTTTTT
NA	TRBJ2-1	NA	TRBV10-1	CASSALVRDMHNEQFF	TGCGCCAGCAGTGCCCTAGTCAGGGATATGCACAATGAGCAGTTCTTC
NA	TRBJ1-6	NA	TRBV4-1	CASSQEAGYNSPLHF	TGCGCCAGCAGCCAAGAGGCGGGGTATAATTCACCCCTCCACTTT
TRBD1	TRBJ2-1	NA	TRBV5-6	CASSTGQGGNEQFF	TGTGCCAGCAGCACGGGACAGGGAGGTAATGAGCAGTTCTTC
NA	TRBJ2-5	NA	TRBV18	CASSPPINRKETQYF	TGTGCCAGCTCACCACCGATCAACAGGAAAGAGACCCAGTACTTC
TRBD1	TRBJ1-5	NA	TRBV19	CASSIGGQGNQPQHF	TGTGCCAGTAGTATTGGGGGACAGGGCAATCAGCCCCAGCATTTT
NA	TRBJ1-2	once	TRBV12-3/TRBV12-4	CASSGGAGDGYTF	TGTGCCAGCAGTGGGGGCGCCGGAGATGGCTACACCTTC
NA	TRBJ2-7	NA	TRBV4-3	CASSRDRGGEQYF	TGCGCCAGCAGCCGGGATAGGGGGGGCGAGCAGTACTTC
NA	TRBJ1-3	NA	TRBV9	CASSSQQGISGNTIYF	TGTGCCAGCAGCTCCCAACAGGGTATCTCTGGAAACACCATATATTTT
NA	TRBJ1-2	NA	TRBV6-6	CASTLPGEGPNYGYTF	TGTGCCAGCACCCTCCCCGGGGAGGGCCCTAACTATGGCTACACCTTC
NA	TRBJ1-4	NA	TRBV30	CAWSFSYSTNEKLFF	TGTGCCTGGAGTTTTTCCTATTCAACTAATGAAAAACTGTTTTTT
TRBD2	TRBJ2-1	NA	TRBV4-2	CASSPSPPLAGVVEQFF	TGTGCCAGCAGCCCCTCGCCCCCACTAGCGGGAGTGGTTGAGCAGTTCTTC
NA	TRBJ2-7	NA	TRBV18	CASSPSGPAYEQYF	TGTGCCAGCTCACCATCAGGGCCCGCCTACGAGCAGTACTTC
TRBD1	TRBJ1-4	NA	TRBV2	CASRGTGNNEKLFF	TGTGCCAGCAGGGGGACAGGGAATAATGAAAAACTGTTTTTT
TRBD1	TRBJ1-2	NA	TRBV2	CASGDRDFYGYTF	TGTGCCAGCGGGGACAGGGATTTCTATGGCTACACCTTC
TRBD2	TRBJ2-2	NA	TRBV28	CASSRDYANTGELFF	TGTGCCAGCAGCAGGGACTACGCGAACACCGGGGAGCTGTTTTTT
TRBD2	TRBJ2-1	NA	TRBV4-1	CASSRDIAGKGQFF	TGCGCCAGCAGCCGGGATATAGCGGGGAAGGGTCAGTTCTTC
TRBD1	TRBJ2-7	NA	TRBV14	CASSTGQGTGTYYEQYF	TGTGCCAGCAGCACTGGACAGGGGACAGGGACCTACTACGAGCAGTACTTC
NA	TRBJ1-1	NA	TRBV11-1	CASSLARQYEAFF	TGTGCCAGCAGCTTAGCCAGGCAGTATGAAGCTTTCTTT
NA	TRBJ1-1	once	TRBV30	CAWSVWLNTEAFF	TGTGCCTGGAGTGTATGGCTGAACACTGAAGCTTTCTTT
NA	TRBJ2-5	NA	TRBV5-1	CASSLIALSETQYF	TGCGCCAGCAGCTTGATAGCGCTGTCGGAGACCCAGTACTTC
NA	TRBJ2-7	NA	TRBV19	CASSRQSSAYEQYF	TGTGCCAGTAGTCGCCAATCGAGCGCCTACGAGCAGTACTTC
NA	TRBJ1-1	few	TRBV3-1/TRBV3-2	CASSFGTRNTEAFF	TGTGCCAGCAGCTTCGGGACAAGGAACACTGAAGCTTTCTTT
TRBD1	TRBJ2-5	NA	TRBV5-1	CASTTGQETQYF	TGCGCCAGCACGACAGGGCAAGAGACCCAGTACTTC
NA	TRBJ1-6	NA	TRBV28	CASRTQEGSLSPLHF	TGTGCCAGCAGAACCCAGGAGGGGTCGCTTTCACCCCTCCACTTT
NA	TRBJ1-1	NA	TRBV7-9	CASSSKWLRDSNTEAFF	TGTGCCAGCAGCTCAAAGTGGCTCAGGGATAGTAACACTGAAGCTTTCTTT
TRBD2	TRBJ2-1	NA	TRBV5-1	CASSPGTSGGLSSYNEQFF	TGCGCCAGCAGCCCGGGGACTAGCGGGGGCTTAAGCTCCTACAATGAGCAGTTCTTC
NA	TRBJ2-7	NA	TRBV5-1	CASSTDSNYYEQYF	TGCGCCAGCAGCACGGACAGTAACTACTACGAGCAGTACTTC
TRBD1	TRBJ1-1	NA	TRBV3-1/TRBV3-2	CASSGGGSDTEAFF	TGTGCCAGCAGCGGAGGGGGCTCGGACACTGAAGCTTTCTTT
TRBD2	TRBJ2-3	few	TRBV3-1/TRBV3-2	CASSGGLSGRGGTDTQYF	TGTGCCAGCAGCGGAGGCCTTAGCGGGAGGGGTGGCACAGATACGCAGTATTTT
TRBD1	TRBJ1-1	NA	TRBV7-8	CASSLTGLNTEAFF	TGTGCCAGCAGCTTGACAGGGCTGAACACTGAAGCTTTCTTT
TRBD1	TRBJ2-7	NA	TRBV6-5	CASSYSGTGGYEQYF	TGTGCCAGCAGTTACTCCGGGACAGGGGGCTACGAGCAGTACTTC
NA	TRBJ1-3	NA	TRBV5-4	CASSPGLENTIYF	TGTGCCAGCAGCCCGGGACTTGAGAACACCATATATTTT
TRBD1	TRBJ2-3	NA	TRBV3-1/TRBV3-2	CASSHHRQGAPTDTQYF	TGTGCCAGCAGCCACCACAGACAGGGGGCGCCGACAGATACGCAGTATTTT
NA	TRBJ2-7	NA	TRBV12-2	CASRFLLAGSSYEQYF	TGTGCAAGTCGCTTCCTACTAGCGGGGAGCTCCTACGAGCAGTACTTC
NA	TRBJ1-3	NA	TRBV11-2	CASSPRGSSGNTIYF	TGTGCCAGCAGCCCCAGGGGCAGCTCTGGAAACACCATATATTTT
TRBD2	TRBJ2-3	NA	TRBV10-3	CAIRRSGGTSDTQYF	TGTGCCATCAGGAGGAGCGGGGGAACTTCAGATACGCAGTATTTT
NA	TRBJ1-3	few	TRBV6-5	CASSYSLRGANTIYF	TGTGCCAGCAGTTATTCCCTTCGGGGGGCAAACACCATATATTTT
NA	TRBJ1-2	NA	TRBV20-1	CSASSPGFNYGYTF	TGCAGTGCTAGTAGTCCGGGATTTAACTATGGCTACACCTTC
TRBD2	TRBJ2-1	NA	TRBV7-9	CASSLEPGLAGGGYNEQFF	TGTGCCAGCAGCTTAGAGCCGGGACTAGCGGGAGGGGGCTACAATGAGCAGTTCTTC